This T cell receptor beta chain was profiled in a study of blood T cells in healthy people across ages. In the study overall: Per every two T cells, about one barcoded beta molecule was captured by template switching. Study outcomes and limitations: TCR beta diversity tracked closely with naive T cell percentage. CMV status of donors was unknown, possibly confounding expanded clonotype changes. When set beside aged donors, long-lived donors presented more naive CD4+ cells and higher diversity.

Of note for this clonotype: Its antigen is not identified.

The use of a sample-barcoded 5' primer and a J-beta primer mix characterized a second PCR of roughly 7 to 11 cycles. Each CDR3 protein gets one entry after TCRdb re-called the 5' RACE reads with MiXCR. The table shows 380,000 or so distinct CDR3 sequences, with approximately 52% occurring only once. Germline V gene sequence: CDR1 ENHRY, CDR2 SYGVKD. V was cut by 0 bases and J by 4 bases, with 16 bases left in between. This CDR3 contains 16 residues. Sequenced input: blood. The chain recombines TRBV10-3 with TRBJ2-7, with D perhaps matching TRBD2 (5 bases). This sequence originates from a man in his 60s in good health. CDR3 nucleotide sequence: TGTGCCATCAGTGAGTCGAAGGGAGCCCTAGGGTACGAGCAGTACTTC. Translating it yields CAISESKGALGYEQYF.